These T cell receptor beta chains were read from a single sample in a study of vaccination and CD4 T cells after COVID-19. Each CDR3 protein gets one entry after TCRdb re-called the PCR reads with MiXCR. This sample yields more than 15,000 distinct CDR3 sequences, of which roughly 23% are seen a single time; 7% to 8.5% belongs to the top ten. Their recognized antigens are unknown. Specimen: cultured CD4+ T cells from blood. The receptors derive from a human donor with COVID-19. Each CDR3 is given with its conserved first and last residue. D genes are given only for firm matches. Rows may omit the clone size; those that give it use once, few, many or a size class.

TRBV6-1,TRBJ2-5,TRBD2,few,TGTGCCAGCAGCCAAAAGACTAGCGGGGGGGGCGAGACCCAGTACTTC,CASSQKTSGGGETQYF
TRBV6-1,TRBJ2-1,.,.,TGTGCCAGCAGTAGGCCCTCGGGGGTGAGTTCCTACAATGAGCAGTTCTTC,CASSRPSGVSSYNEQFF
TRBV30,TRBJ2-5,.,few,TGTGCCGGTACTAGGGGAGCCCAAGAGACCCAGTACTTC,CAGTRGAQETQYF
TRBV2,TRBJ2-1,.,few,TGTGCCAGCAGTGTGGACCGTGCATACAATGAGCAGTTCTTC,CASSVDRAYNEQFF
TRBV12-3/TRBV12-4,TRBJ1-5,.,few,TGTGCCAGCAGTTTAGCGCGCCCCGTAGGGGGGAAAAGCAATCAGCCCCAGCATTTT,CASSLARPVGGKSNQPQHF
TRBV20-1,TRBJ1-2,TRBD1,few,TGCAGTGCCGGGACAGGTTCTTCTTCTAACTATGGCTACACCTTC,CSAGTGSSSNYGYTF
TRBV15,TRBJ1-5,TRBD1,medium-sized,TGTGCCACCAGCAGAGAACAGGGGGGACGACAGCCCCAGCATTTT,CATSREQGGRQPQHF
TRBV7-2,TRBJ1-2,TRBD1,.,TGTGCCAGCAGCCTTATTCTAGGAGCCGGGACAGGGGACCTGCCTAACTATGGCTACACCTTC,CASSLILGAGTGDLPNYGYTF
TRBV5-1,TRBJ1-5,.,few,TGCGCCAGCAGCTTGGAGGGAATCGGGGGCAATCAGCCCCAGCATTTT,CASSLEGIGGNQPQHF
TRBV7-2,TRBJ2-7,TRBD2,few,TGTGCCAGCAACTCCGGCGGGGGGGCCTACGAGCAGTACTTC,CASNSGGGAYEQYF
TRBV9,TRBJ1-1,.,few,TGTGCCAGCAGCGACCCGTGGGGGCGAGTCACTGAAGCTTTCTTT,CASSDPWGRVTEAFF
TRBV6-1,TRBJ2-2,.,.,TGTGCCAGCAGCAGGGGCCCGAACACCGGGGAGCTGTTTTTT,CASSRGPNTGELFF
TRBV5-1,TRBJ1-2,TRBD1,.,TGCGCCAGCAGCATTGGGACAGGAGCTAACTATGGCTACACCTTC,CASSIGTGANYGYTF
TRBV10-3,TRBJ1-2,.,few,TGTGCCATCAATCCGGGGGGGACTCAGGGGAACTATGGCTACACCTTC,CAINPGGTQGNYGYTF
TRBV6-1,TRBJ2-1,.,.,TGTGCCAGCAGTGTCTCCGGGACATCTTACAATGAGCAGTTCTTC,CASSVSGTSYNEQFF
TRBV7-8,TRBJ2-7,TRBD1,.,TGTGCCAGCAGCTTGGCGGGCAGGACAGGGGGCAAGTACGAGCAGTACTTC,CASSLAGRTGGKYEQYF
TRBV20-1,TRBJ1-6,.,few,TGCAGTGCTAGAGCTAGGGCCAGAGGGAATTCACCCCTCCACTTT,CSARARARGNSPLHF
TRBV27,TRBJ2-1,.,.,TGTGCCAGCAGCCCAGCCTGGAGGCCCTACAATGAGCAGTTCTTC,CASSPAWRPYNEQFF
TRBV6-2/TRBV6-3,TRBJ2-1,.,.,TGTGCCAGCAGTTTGGAGTTATGGTCCCCCTACAATGAGCAGTTCTTC,CASSLELWSPYNEQFF
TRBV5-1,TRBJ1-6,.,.,TGCGCCAGCAGCTTTAGATTAGGGTTGAATTCACCCCTCCACTTT,CASSFRLGLNSPLHF
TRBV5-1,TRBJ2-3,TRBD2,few,TGCGCCAGCAGCTCCGGGACTAGCTTCGGCACAGATACGCAGTATTTT,CASSSGTSFGTDTQYF
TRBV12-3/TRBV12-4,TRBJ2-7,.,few,TGTGCCAGCAGTTCCCAGAAAGGTGAGCAGTACTTC,CASSSQKGEQYF
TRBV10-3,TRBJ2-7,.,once,TGTGCCATCAGCGAAGGACAGAGAGAATACGAGCAGTACTTC,CAISEGQREYEQYF
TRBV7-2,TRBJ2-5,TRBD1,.,TGTGCCAGCAACCCGCGGGACAGGGGTTTAGGGACCCAGTACTTC,CASNPRDRGLGTQYF
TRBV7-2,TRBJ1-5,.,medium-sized,TGTGCCAGCAGCTTATTCAGGGACAACAATCAGCCCCAGCATTTT,CASSLFRDNNQPQHF
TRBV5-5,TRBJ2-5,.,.,TGTGCCAGCAGCGCTATACTAGCTAGAGTCGGAGAGACCCAGTACTTC,CASSAILARVGETQYF
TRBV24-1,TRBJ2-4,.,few,TGTGCCACCAGTCTTACGGGCCCAAGTGGCCAGTACTTC,CATSLTGPSGQYF
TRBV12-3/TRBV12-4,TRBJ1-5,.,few,TGTGCCAGCAGTTTTTCAAGGAATCAGCCCCAGCATTTT,CASSFSRNQPQHF
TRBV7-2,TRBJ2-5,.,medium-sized,TGTGCCAGCAGCCAGTCAAAAGAGACCCAGTACTTC,CASSQSKETQYF
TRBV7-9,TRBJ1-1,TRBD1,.,TGTGCCAGCAGCTTTCCAGGGGGTGGGACTGAAGCTTTCTTT,CASSFPGGGTEAFF
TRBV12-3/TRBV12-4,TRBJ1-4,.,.,TGTGCCAGCAAAGCAGGGTACGAAAAACTGTTTTTT,CASKAGYEKLFF
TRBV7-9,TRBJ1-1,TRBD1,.,TGTGCCAGCAGCTGGGTTCACAGGGGGGGGACTGAAGCTTTCTTT,CASSWVHRGGTEAFF
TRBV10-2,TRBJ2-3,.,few,TGCGCCAGCAGCGCTCGGGGGGCTTCCACAGATACGCAGTATTTT,CASSARGASTDTQYF
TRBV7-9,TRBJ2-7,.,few,TGTGCCAGCAGCCCGGTTTCCTGGGAGCAGTACTTC,CASSPVSWEQYF
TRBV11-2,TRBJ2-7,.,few,TGTGCCAGCAGCCCCCGTTCCCCCGAGCAGTACTTC,CASSPRSPEQYF
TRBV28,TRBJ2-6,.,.,TGTGCCAGCAATACGGACCGATCTGGGGCCAACGTCCTGACTTTC,CASNTDRSGANVLTF
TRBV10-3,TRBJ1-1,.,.,TGTGCCATCAAGGGCAGCAGAGTTAACACTGAAGCTTTCTTT,CAIKGSRVNTEAFF
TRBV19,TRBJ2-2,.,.,TGTGCCACCCCGAGGACAGCGAACACCGGGGAGCTGTTTTTT,CATPRTANTGELFF
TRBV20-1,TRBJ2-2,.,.,TGCAGTGCACTAGGACAGCAAGCGAACACCGGGGAGCTGTTTTTT,CSALGQQANTGELFF
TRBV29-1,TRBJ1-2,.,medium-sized,TGCAGCGTTGCCGCCCCGGGAGTATCTAACTATGGCTACACCTTC,CSVAAPGVSNYGYTF
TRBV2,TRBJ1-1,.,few,TGTGCCAGCAGTCCTTACACTGAAGCTTTCTTT,CASSPYTEAFF
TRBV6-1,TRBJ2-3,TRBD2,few,TGTGCCAGCAGCGATCGTCCCGGGGGGGGGAGAGATACGCAGTATTTT,CASSDRPGGGRDTQYF
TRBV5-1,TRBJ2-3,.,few,TGCGCCAGCAGCTCGACGATGGCAGATACGCAGTATTTT,CASSSTMADTQYF